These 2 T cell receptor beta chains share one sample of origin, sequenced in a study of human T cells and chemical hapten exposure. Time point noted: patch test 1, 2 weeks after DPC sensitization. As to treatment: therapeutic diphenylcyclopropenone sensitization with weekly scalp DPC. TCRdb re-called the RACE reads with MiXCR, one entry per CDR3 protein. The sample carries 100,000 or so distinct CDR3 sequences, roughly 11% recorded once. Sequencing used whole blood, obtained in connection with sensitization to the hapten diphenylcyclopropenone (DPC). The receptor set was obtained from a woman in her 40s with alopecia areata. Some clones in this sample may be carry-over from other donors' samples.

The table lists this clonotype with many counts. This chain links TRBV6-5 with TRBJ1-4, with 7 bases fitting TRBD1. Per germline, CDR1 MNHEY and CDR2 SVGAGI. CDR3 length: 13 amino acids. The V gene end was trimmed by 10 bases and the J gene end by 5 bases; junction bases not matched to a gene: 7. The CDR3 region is CATGQVLNEKLFF. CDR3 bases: TGTGCCACCGGACAGGTCTTAAATGAAAAACTGTTTTTT.

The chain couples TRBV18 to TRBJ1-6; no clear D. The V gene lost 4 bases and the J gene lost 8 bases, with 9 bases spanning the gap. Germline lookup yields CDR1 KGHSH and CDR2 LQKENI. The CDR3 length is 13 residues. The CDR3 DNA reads TGTGCCAGCTCACGGAACGGTGATTCACCCCTCCACTTT. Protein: CASSRNGDSPLHF.